The 11 T cell receptor beta chains presented below share a single source sample, sequenced in a study of graft-versus-host responses after intestinal transplantation. Lamina propria and intraepithelial lymphocytes were released by processing graft tissue. Measured with immunoSEQ multiplex PCR; TCRdb has only the in-frame clones, and not every one. The repertoire holds 15,000 to 20,000 clones, with approximately 72% as singletons. The sequences come from ileum tissue, collected roughly 21 days after intestinal transplant. Every receptor here comes from a human patient who received an intestinal transplant, so some T cells may come from the graft donor.

In this sample, this clone is medium-sized (0.01 to 0.1%). The chain has TRBV6-6 and TRBJ1-2; 7 bases agree with TRBD1. Unmatched junction bases numbered 8, after V lost 2 bases and J lost 8 bases. The CDR3 runs 14 residues. Germline V CDR1 and CDR2: MNHNY, SVGAGI (reference sequence). The DNA for the CDR3 is TGTGCCAGCAGTTACGCCGTGACAGGGTACGGCTACACCTTC. Its translation: CASSYAVTGYGYTF.

The gene calls are TRBV14 and TRBJ1-6; D uncertain. This CDR3 has 16 amino acids. Germline loops: CDR1 SGHDN, CDR2 FVKESK. The V gene lost 2 bases and the J gene lost 7 bases, with 15 bases spanning the gap. The CDR3 here is CASSQYSTEVNSPLHF. The CDR3 region has the DNA TGTGCCAGCAGCCAATACTCGACCGAGGTGAATTCACCCCTCCACTTT.

This chain uses TRBV5-4 with TRBJ1-1; D gene ambiguous. There are 13 residues in the CDR3. Germline values: CDR1 SGHNT, CDR2 YYREEE (reference sequence). Trimming removed 4 bases at V and 1 base at J, with 8 bases between. CDR3 in amino acids: CASSPWQNTEAFF. The CDR3 nucleotides read TGTGCCAGCAGCCCATGGCAGAACACTGAAGCTTTCTTT.

The rearrangement links TRBV2 to TRBJ2-1; 13 nucleotides agree with TRBD2. J was trimmed by 5 bases and V by 4 bases; bases with no gene match: 14. CDR1 and CDR2 (germline): SNHLY, FYNNEI. The length of the CDR3 is 19 residues. The CDR3: CASSAGLAGVVTVDNEQFF. CDR3 nucleotide sequence: TGTGCCAGCAGTGCCGGACTAGCGGGGGTGGTTACGGTAGACAATGAGCAGTTCTTC.

The chain recombines TRBV6-5 with TRBJ2-1; 14 bases are a match to TRBD2. Trimming took 6 bases from V and 7 from J; bases not matched to a gene: 5. The CDR3 loop spans 15 amino acids. CDR1 is MNHEY and CDR2 is SVGAGI in the germline V gene. CDR3 sequence: CASSRLAGGYNEQFF. The CDR3 nucleotides read TGTGCCAGCAGCCGACTAGCGGGAGGGTATAATGAGCAGTTCTTC.

The chain joins TRBV9 to TRBJ2-7, with 14 positions matching TRBD2. Germline V gives CDR1 SGDLS, CDR2 YYNGEE. This CDR3 has 17 amino acids. Germline trimming cut 2 bases from V and 6 bases from J; bases unmatched to any gene: 10. DNA for the CDR3: TGTGCCAGCAGCGTCTCAACGGGACTAGCGGGGGACAGCGAGCAGTACTTC. It codes for CASSVSTGLAGDSEQYF.

J is TRBJ1-6 and V is TRBV7-2; TRBD1 agrees at 8 bases. Germline V gene lookup returns CDR1 SGHTA and CDR2 FQGNSA. This CDR3 contains 15 residues. V lost 2 bases, J lost 11 bases, and 8 bases stayed unmatched. CDR3 residues: CASSLRPGRGPPLHF. The CDR3 bases are TGTGCCAGCAGCTTAAGACCCGGCAGGGGGCCACCCCTCCACTTT.

The chain joins TRBV4-2 to TRBJ2-1; no definite D call. V shed 1 base and J shed 1 base, with 8 bases lying between them. Germline loops: CDR1 LGHNA, CDR2 YNFKEQ. This CDR3 is 15 amino acids long. As DNA, the CDR3 is TGTGCCAGCAGCCAAGTTCTTCTGTCCTACAATGAGCAGTTCTTC. Protein: CASSQVLLSYNEQFF.

The chain joins TRBV4-2 to TRBJ2-1; D gene uncertain. Germline-derived CDR1 and CDR2 are LGHNA and YNFKEQ. Trimming pared 1 base from V and 7 bases from J, leaving 5 bases between. CDR3 size: 12 residues. The CDR3 loop reads CASSQVQNEQFF. The CDR3 DNA follows: TGTGCCAGCAGCCAAGTACAAAATGAGCAGTTCTTC.

This clone was seen just once. The V and J genes are TRBV11-2 and TRBJ1-1; 10 bases match TRBD1. Losses at the gene ends were 1 base for V and 1 base for J; bases not matched to a gene: 3. Germline V CDR1 and CDR2: SGHAT, FQNNGV. This CDR3 has 16 amino acids. The CDR3 spells CASSLGQGAGNTEAFF. In nucleotides, the CDR3 is TGTGCCAGCAGCTTAGGACAGGGGGCCGGGAACACTGAAGCTTTCTTT.

The chain couples TRBV4-1 to TRBJ2-7, with a possible D match to TRBD2 (6 bases). Looked up from germline, CDR1 is MGHRA and CDR2 is YSYEKL. Trimming took 1 base from V and 7 from J, leaving 17 bases between them. The CDR3 sequence is 15 residues long. The CDR3 sequence is CASSQVQGGFVEQYF. The CDR3 coding sequence is TGCGCCAGCAGCCAAGTTCAGGGAGGATTTGTAGAGCAGTACTTC.